One T cell receptor beta chain is described in this entry. This clone is a singleton in its sample. No antigen is known for it. One base away there is no much larger clone; base qualities are not given. The data belong to a study of cytomegalovirus exposure and HLA in healthy donors (TCRdb year 2017). With regard to the full study: According to an earlier analysis of a few hundred of the donors, about 179 million T cells yielded approximately 120 million unique TCR beta sequences and about 280 Gb of sequence data. Roughly 300 gigabases of sequencing data and around 85 million unique TCR sequences made up an early release that covered 500 to 650 HLA-typed donors. Of the roughly 390 genotyped donors, approximately 80% fell in the genetic ancestry cluster associated with self-reported Caucasian donors. The study aimed to test whether cataloging public T cell receptors could reveal signatures of past pathogen exposure. The T cell repertoires of some 670 subjects were profiled by immunosequencing and related to cytomegalovirus serostatus. Along with the 666-subject first cohort, a separate validation cohort of over 90 different subjects was used. To predict cytomegalovirus infection status, the study combined high-throughput TCR immunosequencing, statistical association of individual TCRs with disease status, and machine learning. A later analysis re-examined previously published TCR beta repertoires from 500 to 700 donors and added high-resolution HLA genotyping to investigate patterns of TCR occurrence. Rather than using new phenotypic data, the later analysis identified candidate immune exposures from TCR beta sequences and from how often those sequences occurred across donors. An earlier analysis of around 580 of the donors used high-throughput TCR beta sequencing to judge whether each TCR beta V gene segment behaved as functional or pseudogenic. Donor age, sex, ethnicity and CMV serostatus were compiled alongside the repertoire data. A later genetic analysis used genome-wide SNP genotypes for about 60% of the roughly 670 donors, treating that subset as a discovery cohort. Every discovery cohort repertoire had been produced on one sequencing platform. HLA typing included class I and class II loci at four-digit resolution. Typing coverage differed by locus: A, B, C, DRB1 and DQB1 were typed in roughly 620-630 donors, DQA1 in about 510, DPA1 in approximately 610, and DPB1 in around 490. Roughly 5 DR-DQ haplotypes were handled as single units for association and clustering because linkage in the cohort was strong. Among 398 genotyped donors of the cohort, an average of around 240,000 unique TCR beta nucleotide sequences was sequenced per donor, of which about 19% were non-productive. Summary of the overall study and its limitations: The presence/absence analyses assumed that sequencing depth was roughly uniform across donors, and that assumption may not be true. The cohort was sequenced for TCR beta chains only, and without alpha or paired-chain data the features that could be detected were limited. In the study, some 160 TCR beta chains were listed as associated with cytomegalovirus. Some IMGT-functional V segments, including TRBV6-2 and TRBV6-3, could not be distinguished by the 87-base-pair reads and were therefore excluded. A later genetic analysis associated a missense DCLRE1C variant with V-gene and J-gene trimming of TCR beta chains, and an independent cohort replicated the association. Broadly in line with IMGT annotations, most TCR beta V segments showed up in productive rearrangements about 87% or about 30% of the time in an earlier analysis of approximately 600 of the donors. According to the authors, the approach could potentially be generalized to other disease states and immunological phenotypes. Correlated functional status among segregating V segments might reflect linkage disequilibrium, but an unknown experimental factor could not be ruled out. Because HLA typing was missing for some donors at each locus, association tests included only the typed subset. A further reported finding was that TCR beta sequences accurately predicted the HLA-A and HLA-B alleles for most subjects in the first cohort. A later genetic analysis reported fewer N-insertions in productive TCRs among donors in an Asian-associated ancestry cluster than the approximately 670-donor mean. In a later analysis, HLA-associated TCR beta chains showed more clonal expansion and lower generation probabilities than non-associated chains that were equally common. A later analysis found that TCR association rates varied across HLA loci, with DRB1 alleles showing the most associated TCRs and HLA-C alleles the fewest. The earlier analysis of almost 600 of the donors excluded roughly 17 rarely observed V segments, including chromosome 9 orphons, because counts were too low. The only immune exposure information available for the cohort was CMV serostatus. The sequencing pipeline was judged likely to have produced a cluster of highly shared sequence variants as a technical artifact. Across donors, most TCR sequences were observed very rarely, whereas some public TCRs were present in many individuals. Cytomegalovirus status was reported to be diagnosed by the classifier with high specificity and sensitivity in both the original and validation cohorts. In a later analysis, most CMV-associated TCR beta chains were found to appear HLA-restricted, with HLA associations seemingly driven largely by CMV exposure. In vitro tests confirmed that a few of the cytomegalovirus-associated TCR beta chains recognize cytomegalovirus antigens. When HLA alleles, especially DR and DQ, strongly co-occurred, TCR associations were difficult to assign to individual alleles. According to a later analysis, parvovirus B19, influenza, CMV and Epstein-Barr virus appeared linked to several top co-occurrence clusters. A later analysis associated 15,000 or so TCR beta sequences with specific HLA alleles at a false discovery rate of 0.05.

To prepare the library, the immunoSEQ multiplex PCR assay was applied. For the multiplex PCR, a mixture combining 60 forward primers for TCR Vbeta segments and 13 reverse primers for TCR Jbeta segments was used. A multiplex PCR assay on genomic DNA amplified the CDR3 region of rearranged TCR beta genes. The amplified TCR beta libraries were sequenced on the Illumina HiSeq System as 87-base-pair reads. Per the authors' processing: In a later analysis, 77 million or so unique TCR beta chains were counted across the roughly 670 repertoires, and roughly 10 million of these chains were shared by at least two donors. Raw reads were error-corrected and collapsed into unique sequences by a nearest-neighbor algorithm in which closely related sequences were merged to remove PCR and sequencing errors. V, D and J gene segments were assigned by aligning CDR3 sequences to IMGT reference sequences. For a sequence to be retained, a match of at least six nucleotides to both a V gene segment and a J gene segment was required. A rearrangement counted as productive if the CDR3 had no stop codons and remained in frame with V and J, and every other rearrangement counted as non-productive. CDR3 was defined according to IMGT convention as the region running from the second conserved V-encoded cysteine to the conserved J-encoded phenylalanine. In an earlier analysis of more than 550 of the donors, sequences lacking an unambiguous match to a single V gene segment were excluded. An earlier analysis of several hundred of the donors called V segments functional above 56.7% productive rearrangements and segregating when the between-donor standard deviation exceeded 5%. A statistical classification framework was built for diagnosing cytomegalovirus status from the catalog of TCR beta chain sequences. A later analysis assigned V and J genes by comparing TCR nucleotide sequences with IMGT/GENE-DB human TR gene sequences. Using the TCRdist pipeline, a later analysis assigned CDR3 sequences along with most-parsimonious VDJ recombination scenarios. In a later analysis, each TCR beta chain was defined by its CDR3 amino acid sequence together with its V-gene family, and reads lacking a unique V-gene family were excluded. A later analysis removed roughly 590 highly shared, low-generation-probability nucleotide sequences to deal with suspected cross-contamination and a sequencing artifact. In a later analysis, a clonal expansion index for each public chain was calculated from normalized within-repertoire ranks of inferred template counts. In a later analysis, generation probabilities were computed using a VDJ recombination model fitted to out-of-frame rearrangements, and the results were checked against IGoR. In a later analysis, hypergeometric tests were used to score TCR-TCR, TCR-HLA and TCR-CMV co-occurrence, with a repertoire-size bias correction applied to TCR pairs. In a later analysis, false discovery rates were estimated by permuting HLA or CMV assignments 20 times. A later analysis grouped co-occurring TCRs with DBSCAN, adding TCRdist sequence similarity when clustering within HLA-allele-positive subsets. Repertoires with fewer than 30,000 or more than 120,000 public chains, plus five repertoires with anomalous nucleotide sharing, were excluded from co-occurrence clustering. What TCRdb holds here is the immuneACCESS table cut down to in-frame rearrangements. Part of the clones is not present; checked against another copy, under half of the missing clones reflect an unresolved V gene, and the others are unexplained. The V and J calls and clone size were taken over from that table, and D and trimming were inferred from the DNA. The table for this sample lists about 120,000 clones; under 90% of them were counted only once. The top ten clones comprise roughly 2.4% of the sample.

The cohort was made up of 650 to 700 healthy bone marrow donors. At the time of sampling, all cohort members were nominally healthy, though unrecorded immune exposures were likely present. The donor tested CMV seronegative, placing the donor among the 352 seronegative members of the cohort. Every donor gave a peripheral blood sample, and the peripheral blood mononuclear cells from that sample were used for TCR beta sequencing. The Qiagen DNeasy Blood Extraction Kit was used to extract genomic DNA from the blood cell samples. V loses 6 bases of germline sequence and J loses 6 bases, and the interval between the two ends is 12 bases. The cysteine opens and the phenylalanine closes a CDR3 of 13 amino acids. Only the CDR3 region is kept as DNA, spanning 39 bases read in frame from base 1. CDR1 and CDR2, looked up from the germline V gene (reference sequence), are MNHEY and SMNVEV.

This receptor chain uses TRBV27 and TRBJ2-4; possibly the D gene is TRBD2, per 5 matching bases. The specimen was PBMCs. This sequence originates from a woman aged 40 to 50 in good health and CMV-seronegative. The encoded CDR3 is CASRRVEGNIQYF. The bases are TGTGCCAGCAGAAGGGTCGAGGGAAACATTCAGTACTTC.